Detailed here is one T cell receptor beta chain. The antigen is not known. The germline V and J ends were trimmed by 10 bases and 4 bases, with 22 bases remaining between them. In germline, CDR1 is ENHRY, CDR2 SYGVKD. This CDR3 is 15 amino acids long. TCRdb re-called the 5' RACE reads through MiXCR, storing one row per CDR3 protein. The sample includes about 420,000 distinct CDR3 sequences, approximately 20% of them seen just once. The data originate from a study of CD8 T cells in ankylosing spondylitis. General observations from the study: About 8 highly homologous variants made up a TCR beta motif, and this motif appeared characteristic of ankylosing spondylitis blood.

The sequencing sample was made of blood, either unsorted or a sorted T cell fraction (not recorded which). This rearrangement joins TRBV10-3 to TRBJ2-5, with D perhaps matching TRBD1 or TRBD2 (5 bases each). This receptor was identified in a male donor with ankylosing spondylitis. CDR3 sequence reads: CATGVGTVKIETQYF. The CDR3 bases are TGTGCCACCGGAGTTGGGACGGTGAAGATAGAGACCCAGTACTTC.